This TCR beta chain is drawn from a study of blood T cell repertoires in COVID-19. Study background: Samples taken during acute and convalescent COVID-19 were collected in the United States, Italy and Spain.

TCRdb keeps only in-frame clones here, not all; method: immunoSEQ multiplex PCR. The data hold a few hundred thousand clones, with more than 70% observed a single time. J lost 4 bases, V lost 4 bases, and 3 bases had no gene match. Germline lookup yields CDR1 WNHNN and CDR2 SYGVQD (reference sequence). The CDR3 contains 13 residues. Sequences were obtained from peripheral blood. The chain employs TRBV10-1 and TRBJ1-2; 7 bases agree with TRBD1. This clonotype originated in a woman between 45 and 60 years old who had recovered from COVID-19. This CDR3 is CASSVTGIYGYTF. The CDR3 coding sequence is TGCGCCAGCAGTGTGACAGGGATCTATGGCTACACCTTC.